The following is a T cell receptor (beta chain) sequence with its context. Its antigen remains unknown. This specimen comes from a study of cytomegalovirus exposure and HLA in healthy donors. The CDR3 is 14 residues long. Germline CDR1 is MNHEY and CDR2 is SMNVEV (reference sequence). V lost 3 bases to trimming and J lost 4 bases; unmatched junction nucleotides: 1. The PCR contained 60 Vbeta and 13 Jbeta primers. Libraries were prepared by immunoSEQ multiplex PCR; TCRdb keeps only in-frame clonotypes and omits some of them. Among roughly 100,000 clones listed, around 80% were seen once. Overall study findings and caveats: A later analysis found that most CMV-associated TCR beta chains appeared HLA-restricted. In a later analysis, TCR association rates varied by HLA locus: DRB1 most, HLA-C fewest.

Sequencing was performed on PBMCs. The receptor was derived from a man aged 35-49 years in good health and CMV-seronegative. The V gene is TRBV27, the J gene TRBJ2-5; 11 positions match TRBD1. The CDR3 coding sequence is TGTGCCAGCAGTTTCGGGACAGGGGGAGAGACCCAGTACTTC. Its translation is CASSFGTGGETQYF.